The 20 T cell receptor beta chains reported below all come from one sample, sequenced in a study of early stage breast cancer tumors. Some clones are missing from TCRdb's copy, which holds only in-frame ones; the method was immunoSEQ multiplex PCR. The table records about 69,000 clones, more than 70% of them present only once. The sequenced sample consisted of blood. The origin of the receptors is a person in their 40s with breast cancer.

The chain uses TRBV9 and TRBJ1-2; D ambiguous. V shed 0 bases and J shed 7 bases, with 10 bases lying between them. Germline V CDR1 and CDR2: SGDLS, YYNGEE. The CDR3 is made up of 13 amino acids. CDR3 nucleotide sequence: TGTGCCAGCAGCGTAGATGGGGTGGCTGGCTACACCTTC. This translates into CASSVDGVAGYTF.

V and J are TRBV7-8 and TRBJ2-5, with 7 positions matching TRBD2. J was trimmed by 4 bases and V by 11 bases; bases with no gene match: 16. Germline V CDR1 and CDR2: SGHVS, FQNEAQ. This CDR3 spans 15 amino acids. This chain's CDR3 is CAGARVLGEGETQYF. For the CDR3, the DNA is TGTGCCGGGGCAAGGGTCTTGGGGGAGGGAGAGACCCAGTACTTC.

The chain joins TRBV7-3 to TRBJ2-5, with 8 bases that match TRBD2. V shed 0 bases, J shed 4 bases, and the junction held 4 bases outside the gene matches. The length of the CDR3 is 15 residues. Germline CDR1 and CDR2: SGHTA and FQGTGA. In DNA form, the CDR3 reads TGTGCCAGCAGCTTAACGGTAGCGGGAATAGAGACCCAGTACTTC. Translation: CASSLTVAGIETQYF.

The V call is TRBV7-9, the J call TRBJ2-1, with D perhaps assigned TRBD1 or TRBD2 (5 bases each). Trimming shortened V by 1 base and J by 7 bases, and 11 bases separated the two germline ends. The CDR3 is 14 amino acids. Germline loops: CDR1 SEHNR, CDR2 FQNEAQ (reference sequence). CDR3 nucleotide sequence: TGTGCCAGCAGCTTAGGAGGGGTAGGGAATGAGCAGTTCTTC. It specifies CASSLGGVGNEQFF.

The chain has TRBV7-2 and TRBJ2-7, with TRBD2 matching over 12 bases. V trimming: 5 bases; J trimming: 4 bases; junction bases outside the gene matches: 3. CDR1 is SGHTA, CDR2 FQGNSA, per germline. CDR3 size: 14 residues. The CDR3 spells CASSQTSGGYEQYF. The CDR3, as DNA: TGTGCCAGCAGCCAGACTAGCGGGGGTTACGAGCAGTACTTC.

This rearrangement joins TRBV28 to TRBJ2-6; no clear D. The CDR3 length is 12 residues. V lost 6 bases and J lost 6, with 6 bases in between. Germline loops: CDR1 MDHEN, CDR2 SYDVKM. This chain's CDR3 is CASSPQANVLTF. CDR3 DNA sequence: TGTGCCAGCAGCCCGCAGGCCAACGTCCTGACTTTC. Using reference TRBV28 and TRBJ2-6 for the parts outside the CDR3, the full variable domain is DVKVTQSSRYLVKRTGEKVFLECVQDMDHENMFWYRQDPGLGLRLIYFSYDVKMKEKGDIPEGYSVSREKKERFSLILESASTNQTSMYLCASSPQANVLTFGAGSRLTVL.

The count of this clone is one. V gene TRBV15 combines with J gene TRBJ2-7; D could derive from TRBD1 or TRBD2 (5 bases each). V was clipped by 5 bases and J by 7 bases, with 15 bases between them. Germline CDR1 LNHNV, CDR2 YYDKDF (reference sequence). The CDR3 runs to 13 residues. The CDR3 sequence: CATSAGTSREQYF. CDR3 bases: TGTGCCACCAGCGCTGGGACGTCTCGAGAGCAGTACTTC.

V is TRBV5-1 and J is TRBJ2-1; 8 bases map to TRBD2. Germline V gene sequence: CDR1 SGHRS, CDR2 YFSETQ. CDR3 length equals 16 residues. Germline trimming cut 0 bases from V and 5 bases from J; bases unmatched to any gene: 7. This CDR3 is CASSLGRLAGDNEQFF. CDR3 nucleotides: TGCGCCAGCAGCTTGGGACGGCTAGCGGGCGACAATGAGCAGTTCTTC.

This rearrangement joins TRBV6-5 to TRBJ2-7, with TRBD2 identical over 8 bases. The CDR3 length is 16 residues. Per the germline V gene, CDR1 is MNHEY and CDR2 is SVGAGI. The ends lost 2 bases at V and 1 base at J; junction bases unmatched: 7. This CDR3 is CASSYGGSGRSYEQYF. CDR3 sequence (DNA): TGTGCCAGCAGTTACGGTGGGAGCGGGAGATCCTACGAGCAGTACTTC.

The chain has TRBV6-5 and TRBJ1-1; D uncertain. The CDR3 runs 13 residues. Trimming stripped 2 bases from V and 11 bases from J, with 15 bases between. Germline V gene lookup returns CDR1 MNHEY and CDR2 SVGAGI. The CDR3 loop is CASSYGTVQFAFF. CDR3 DNA sequence: TGTGCCAGCAGTTACGGCACAGTACAGTTTGCTTTCTTT.

This CDR3 is CASSFYSGRASYNEQFF. DNA of the CDR3: TGCGCCAGCAGTTTTTATAGCGGGAGGGCGTCCTACAATGAGCAGTTCTTC. This rearrangement joins TRBV5-1 to TRBJ2-1, with 11 bases fitting TRBD2. CDR3 length equals 17 residues. Germline V gene data show CDR1 as SGHRS and CDR2 as YFSETQ. Trimming took 5 bases from V and 1 from J; bases not matched to a gene: 8.

This clone showed up just once. The V call is TRBV13, the J call TRBJ1-1; the D is unclear. Germline V lookup: CDR1 PRHDT, CDR2 FYEKMQ (reference sequence). This CDR3 spans 11 amino acids. The germline V and J ends were trimmed by 1 base and 6 bases, with 3 bases remaining between them. CDR3 in amino acids: CASSLESEAFF. CDR3 coding DNA: TGTGCCAGCAGCTTAGAATCTGAAGCTTTCTTT. Full variable domain (outside the CDR3, taken from reference TRBV13 and TRBJ1-1): AAGVIQSPRHLIKEKRETATLKCYPIPRHDTVYWYQQGPGQDPQFLISFYEKMQSDKGSIPDRFSAQQFSDYHSELNMSSLELGDSALYFCASSLESEAFFGQGTRLTVV.

This clone turned up a few times. This chain joins TRBV28 and TRBJ2-7; perhaps TRBD1 as D (5 bases). Germline values: CDR1 MDHEN, CDR2 SYDVKM. Trimming removed 8 bases at V and 4 bases at J, with 12 bases between. This CDR3 comprises 12 residues. The CDR3 region is CASGASVYEQYF. DNA for the CDR3: TGTGCCAGCGGGGCATCTGTTTACGAGCAGTACTTC.

The chain recombines TRBV10-3 with TRBJ1-1; TRBD1 is a possible D gene (6 bases). There are 13 residues in the CDR3. Trimming cost V 5 bases and J 1 base, with 8 bases left between them. The germline gives CDR1 ENHRY, CDR2 SYGVKD. The CDR3 loop is CAISQQGNTEAFF. For the CDR3, the DNA is TGTGCCATCAGTCAACAGGGGAACACTGAAGCTTTCTTT.

J is TRBJ1-5 and V is TRBV6-1; D is unresolved. The length of the CDR3 is 11 residues. The germline V gene has CDR1 MNHNS and CDR2 SASEGT. V lost 10 bases and J 3 bases, leaving 7 bases between the germline ends. The CDR3: CATSYNQPQHF. CDR3 DNA sequence: TGTGCCACATCATACAATCAGCCCCAGCATTTT.

This clone was counted only a few times. The V call is TRBV27, the J call TRBJ2-7, with D possibly being TRBD1 (5 bases). The CDR3 length is 13 residues. Trimming removed 2 bases at V and 0 bases at J, with 5 bases between. Germline V gives CDR1 MNHEY, CDR2 SMNVEV (reference sequence). CDR3 residues: CASSLTGSYEQYF. The DNA of the CDR3 is TGTGCCAGCAGTTTAACAGGCTCCTACGAGCAGTACTTC.

The V call is TRBV5-8, the J call TRBJ2-2, with unresolved D. V was pared by 1 base and J by 3 bases, with 10 bases between. The CDR3 is 15 amino acids. Germline V lookup: CDR1 SGHTS, CDR2 YDEGEE. This CDR3 reads CASSLFSGDTGELFF. The CDR3, as DNA: TGTGCCAGCAGCTTGTTTAGTGGGGACACCGGGGAGCTGTTTTTT.

V is TRBV28 and J is TRBJ2-2, with D maybe TRBD1 (6 bases). V was trimmed by 3 bases and J by 5 bases, leaving 10 bases between them. Germline values: CDR1 MDHEN, CDR2 SYDVKM. The CDR3 contains 14 residues. CDR3 coding DNA: TGTGCCAGCAGTTTGCTCGACAGGACCGGGGAGCTGTTTTTT. This gives the protein CASSLLDRTGELFF. Using reference TRBV28 and TRBJ2-2 for the parts outside the CDR3, the full variable domain is DVKVTQSSRYLVKRTGEKVFLECVQDMDHENMFWYRQDPGLGLRLIYFSYDVKMKEKGDIPEGYSVSREKKERFSLILESASTNQTSMYLCASSLLDRTGELFFGEGSRLTVL.

V is TRBV7-3 and J is TRBJ1-2, with 7 bases that match TRBD1. Germline trimming cut 4 bases from V and 3 bases from J; bases unmatched to any gene: 8. The CDR3 length is 15 residues. Per germline, CDR1 SGHTA and CDR2 FQGTGA. CDR3 in DNA: TGTGCCAGCAGCTCAACCGGGACAGACGACTATGGCTACACCTTC. Encoded protein: CASSSTGTDDYGYTF. The whole variable domain, filled in from reference TRBV7-3 and TRBJ1-2, reads GAGVSQTPSNKVTEKGKYVELRCDPISGHTALYWYRQSLGQGPEFLIYFQGTGAADDSGLPNDRFFAVRPEGSVSTLKIQRTERGDSAVYLCASSSTGTDDYGYTFGSGTRLTVV.

The chain employs TRBV27 and TRBJ2-1; D gene ambiguous. The germline gives CDR1 MNHEY, CDR2 SMNVEV (reference sequence). This CDR3 spans 14 amino acids. Trimming left V 3 bases short and J 2 bases short, with 8 bases between. DNA of the CDR3: TGTGCCAGCAGTTTCCGAAGGACCTACAATGAGCAGTTCTTC. It translates to CASSFRRTYNEQFF.